A single sample gave rise to the 8 T cell receptor beta chains below, sequenced in a study of identical twins (TCRdb year 2016). Libraries were built with 5' RACE. Sequencing was performed on an Illumina HiSeq 2000. The public reads were reanalyzed by TCRdb: fastp trimming at Q25, MiXCR alignment, in-frame beta chains only. For every CDR3 protein sequence, its rows merge into one entry that carries the most common genes and DNA. This sample lists about 190,000 distinct CDR3 sequences; 15% to 20% were detected once. 40% of the sample lies in the top ten. These data also featured in a second study, about T cells expressing NK-cell markers.

The sequencing input was CD8+ T cells sorted from blood. The receptors were sampled from a young woman in good health.

This clonotype was observed a few times. The junction does not match germline at one end; this may be a read error. This chain uses TRBV5-5 with TRBJ2-7; D is possibly TRBD2 (6 bases). CDR1 and CDR2 from the germline V gene are SGHKS and YYEKEE (reference sequence). The CDR3 covers 14 residues. The CDR3 DNA is TGTGCCAGCAGCTTGTTAGCAGGACTACGAGCAGTGGACTTC. This translates into CASSLLAGLRAVDF.

The V gene is TRBV2, the J gene TRBJ2-1, with 10 bases aligning to TRBD2. With V trimmed by 3 bases and J by 9 bases, 5 bases remained unmatched. The CDR3 loop spans 14 amino acids. CDR1 is SNHLY and CDR2 is FYNNEI in the germline V gene. For the CDR3, the DNA is TGTGCCAGCAGTGAGAAGCGGGGGGGCCTTGAGCAGTTCTTC. Translation gives CASSEKRGGLEQFF. The full variable domain, rest sourced from reference TRBV2 and TRBJ2-1, is EPEVTQTPSHQVTQMGQEVILRCVPISNHLYFYWYRQILGQKVEFLVSFYNNEISEKSEIFDDQFSVERPDGSNFTLKIRSTKLEDSAMYFCASSEKRGGLEQFFGPGTRLTVL.

A few counts support this clonotype. This sequence joins TRBV7-2 and TRBJ2-5; TRBD1 might be the D (5 bases). Germline CDR1 and CDR2: SGHTA and FQGNSA. There are 15 residues in the CDR3. V was shortened by 4 bases and J by 2 bases, with 14 bases between the two germline ends. For the CDR3, the DNA is TGTGCCAGCAGCTATGTTCCAGGGAAACAAGAGACCCAGTACTTC. Its translation: CASSYVPGKQETQYF.

The V call is TRBV6-2 or TRBV6-3, the J call TRBJ2-1, with D hard to call. This CDR3 is 13 amino acids long. Germline V CDR1 and CDR2: MNHEY, SVGEGT. Trimming cost V 10 bases and J 5 bases, with 15 bases left between them. The CDR3 loop is CATSSTVNNEQFF. The DNA for the CDR3 is TGTGCCACCTCATCGACGGTGAACAATGAGCAGTTCTTC.

V and J are TRBV30 and TRBJ2-1; possible D gene TRBD2, 5 bases. Germline-derived CDR1 and CDR2 are GTSNPN and SVGIG (reference sequence). The CDR3 contains 16 residues. Trimming removed 2 bases from V and 2 bases from J, with 16 bases in between. For the CDR3, the DNA is TGTGCCTGGAGTCCCCCCGGGGTCGGTCCCTACAATGAGCAGTTCTTC. This sequence encodes CAWSPPGVGPYNEQFF.

This clonotype has only a few counts. The V gene is TRBV7-2, the J gene TRBJ1-2; TRBD1 matches 10 bases. With 5 bases clipped from V and 7 bases from J, the junction kept 7 bases outside the gene matches. The CDR3 is made up of 14 amino acids. In germline, CDR1 is SGHTA, CDR2 FQGNSA. The CDR3 DNA is TGTGCCAGCAGCCCCCGGGACAGGGGACGTGGCTACACCTTC. Translated: CASSPRDRGRGYTF.

This clonotype has more than one count but fewer than ten. The V call is TRBV29-1, the J call TRBJ2-1, with no clear D. Germline lookup yields CDR1 SQVTM and CDR2 ANQGSEA. This CDR3 has 13 residues. The V and J ends lost 3 bases and 5 bases respectively, with 11 bases between them. DNA for the CDR3: TGCAGCGTTGATAGGCAGGCAAACAATGAGCAGTTCTTC. This encodes CSVDRQANNEQFF.

This chain uses TRBV20-1 with TRBJ1-2; D is unresolved. Germline values: CDR1 DFQATT, CDR2 SNEGSKA (reference sequence). The CDR3 runs to 13 residues. Deletions cut 0 bases from V and 7 bases from J, with 12 bases between. CDR3 coding DNA: TGCAGTGCTAGAGATATCCAGGCGTCTGGCTACACCTTC. Protein product: CSARDIQASGYTF.